The source of this T cell receptor beta chain is a study of T cell responses to AZD1222 COVID-19 vaccine. Sequenced by immunoSEQ multiplex PCR; TCRdb stores in-frame clones only, minus some. The repertoire consists of some 110,000 clones, with around 86% occurring once and the leading ten covering around 3.3%. Trimming shortened V by 8 bases and J by 2 bases, and 9 bases separated the two germline ends. The length of the CDR3 is 12 residues. The germline V gene encodes CDR1 SNHLY and CDR2 FYNNEI. V usage is TRBV2 and J usage is TRBJ1-2, with D hard to call. The receptor was derived from an adult who received the MenACWY meningococcal vaccine as a control. The starting material was peripheral blood, obtained 28 days after the second dose of the MenACWY control vaccine. The CDR3 DNA reads as TGTGCCAGCCTCGACAAAAACTATGGCTACACCTTC. Translated, it gives CASLDKNYGYTF.